These T cell receptor beta chains were read from a single sample in a study of somatic mutations in cytotoxic T cells in rheumatoid arthritis. This table comes from immunoSEQ multiplex PCR, and its TCRdb copy is limited to in-frame clones, with some not included. The sample lists about 19,000 clones, 70% to 90% occurring once. The sequenced sample was CD8+ T cells sorted from blood. These receptors originate from an adult with rheumatoid arthritis. The CDR3 runs from the conserved cysteine through the conserved F or W. A D gene is named only where the DNA matches it firmly. A clone size is listed for some rows: how often the clone was seen (once, few, many), or a class if it is expanded.

J: TRBJ2-7
V: TRBV7-2
size: NA
D: TRBD2
CDR3: CASSLLASGYYEQYF
DNA: TGTGCCAGCAGCTTATTAGCTAGCGGGTACTACGAGCAGTACTTC

J: TRBJ1-1
V: TRBV5-5
size: NA
D: NA
CDR3: CASSLSTRGTEAFF
DNA: TGTGCCAGCAGCTTGAGCACAAGGGGCACTGAAGCTTTCTTT

J: TRBJ2-7
V: TRBV7-6
size: NA
D: NA
CDR3: CASSLVGVGEQYF
DNA: TGTGCCAGCAGCTTAGTCGGAGTTGGCGAGCAGTACTTC

J: TRBJ2-7
V: TRBV10-3
size: NA
D: NA
CDR3: CAISESWDAGDEQYF
DNA: TGTGCCATCAGTGAGTCGTGGGACGCGGGCGACGAGCAGTACTTC

J: TRBJ2-2
V: TRBV28
size: NA
D: NA
CDR3: CASSLEGVGLGVRENTGELFF
DNA: TGTGCCAGCAGTTTAGAGGGAGTAGGGTTAGGGGTTCGGGAGAACACCGGGGAGCTGTTTTTT

J: TRBJ2-3
V: TRBV6-6
size: NA
D: NA
CDR3: CASSYFQDVGDF
DNA: TGTGCCAGCAGTTACTTCCAGGACGTCGGTGATTTT

J: TRBJ2-5
V: TRBV14
size: once
D: TRBD2
CDR3: CASSHPPAGGPETQYF
DNA: TGTGCCAGCAGCCACCCCCCAGCGGGAGGGCCGGAGACCCAGTACTTC

J: TRBJ2-1
V: TRBV7-6
size: NA
D: NA
CDR3: CASDVGGGGSYNEQFF
DNA: TGTGCCAGCGACGTCGGGGGAGGGGGATCCTACAATGAGCAGTTCTTC

J: TRBJ2-7
V: TRBV2
size: NA
D: NA
CDR3: CASSGGRARGEQYF
DNA: TGTGCCAGCAGTGGGGGCAGGGCGAGGGGCGAGCAGTACTTC

J: TRBJ2-3
V: TRBV7-3
size: NA
D: NA
CDR3: CASSRDFTDTQYF
DNA: TGTGCCAGCAGCAGAGACTTTACAGATACGCAGTATTTT

J: TRBJ1-1
V: TRBV5-6
size: NA
D: TRBD1
CDR3: CASSADRVTEAFF
DNA: TGTGCCAGCAGCGCGGACAGGGTGACTGAAGCTTTCTTT

J: TRBJ1-4
V: TRBV5-4
size: NA
D: NA
CDR3: CASSLASGGSNEKLFF
DNA: TGTGCCAGCAGCTTGGCCAGCGGGGGATCTAATGAAAAACTGTTTTTT

J: TRBJ2-5
V: TRBV30
size: NA
D: TRBD2
CDR3: CAWSGTSGETQYF
DNA: TGTGCCTGGAGTGGGACTAGTGGGGAGACCCAGTACTTC

J: TRBJ1-1
V: TRBV15
size: NA
D: TRBD1
CDR3: CATSAATGRDTEAFF
DNA: TGTGCCACCAGCGCGGCGACAGGGCGAGACACTGAAGCTTTCTTT

J: TRBJ2-3
V: TRBV30
size: NA
D: NA
CDR3: CAWSVYLGWEEGTDTQYF
DNA: TGTGCCTGGAGTGTATATTTGGGCTGGGAGGAGGGCACAGATACGCAGTATTTT

J: TRBJ1-6
V: TRBV4-2
size: few
D: NA
CDR3: CASSPPPGRGNSPLHF
DNA: TGTGCCAGCAGCCCTCCCCCGGGGAGGGGCAATTCACCCCTCCACTTT

J: TRBJ1-2
V: TRBV28
size: NA
D: TRBD1
CDR3: CASRLQGAPGAYGYTF
DNA: TGTGCCAGCCGACTACAGGGGGCGCCGGGGGCCTATGGCTACACCTTC

J: TRBJ2-4
V: TRBV5-5
size: few
D: NA
CDR3: CASSLEGRVQYF
DNA: TGTGCCAGCAGCTTGGAGGGGAGAGTACAGTACTTC

J: TRBJ2-7
V: TRBV30
size: NA
D: TRBD1
CDR3: CAWSGGQGISYEQYF
DNA: TGTGCCTGGAGTGGCGGACAGGGGATTTCCTACGAGCAGTACTTC

J: TRBJ2-1
V: TRBV4-2
size: NA
D: NA
CDR3: CASSQEEGSPYNEQFF
DNA: TGTGCCAGCAGCCAAGAGGAGGGTAGTCCCTACAATGAGCAGTTCTTC

J: TRBJ1-1
V: TRBV19
size: NA
D: NA
CDR3: CASSRGGWTEAFF
DNA: TGTGCCAGTAGTAGGGGGGGATGGACTGAAGCTTTCTTT

J: TRBJ2-1
V: TRBV28
size: NA
D: TRBD2
CDR3: CASSTQTSGRSYNEQFF
DNA: TGTGCCAGCAGTACACAGACTAGCGGACGCTCCTACAATGAGCAGTTCTTC

J: TRBJ2-7
V: TRBV28
size: NA
D: NA
CDR3: CASSRGEAYEQYF
DNA: TGTGCCAGCAGCAGGGGGGAAGCCTACGAGCAGTACTTC

J: TRBJ1-5
V: TRBV4-3
size: NA
D: NA
CDR3: CASSQVRGLNQPQHF
DNA: TGCGCCAGCAGCCAAGTTCGGGGCCTCAACCAGCCCCAGCATTTT

J: TRBJ1-5
V: TRBV7-9
size: few
D: NA
CDR3: CASSLNQGNQPQHF
DNA: TGTGCCAGCAGCTTAAACCAGGGCAATCAGCCCCAGCATTTT

J: TRBJ2-3
V: TRBV4-2
size: NA
D: TRBD2
CDR3: CASSLKDTGTSGGAGTDTQYF
DNA: TGTGCCAGCAGCCTAAAAGATACCGGGACTAGCGGGGGGGCTGGCACAGATACGCAGTATTTT

J: TRBJ2-7
V: TRBV7-9
size: NA
D: NA
CDR3: CASSPGGEQYF
DNA: TGTGCCAGCAGCCCGGGTGGTGAGCAGTACTTC

J: TRBJ1-1
V: TRBV4-2
size: NA
D: NA
CDR3: CASSRKQGGWTEAFF
DNA: TGTGCCAGCAGCCGAAAACAGGGCGGATGGACTGAAGCTTTCTTT

J: TRBJ2-1
V: TRBV6-4
size: few
D: TRBD2
CDR3: CASSERLAGHNEQFF
DNA: TGTGCCAGCAGTGAAAGACTAGCGGGCCACAATGAGCAGTTCTTC

J: TRBJ2-5
V: TRBV28
size: NA
D: TRBD1
CDR3: CASSWGGRGQGPQETQYF
DNA: TGTGCCAGCAGTTGGGGCGGGCGAGGACAGGGACCCCAAGAGACCCAGTACTTC